This paragraph covers one T cell receptor (beta chain) sequence. This clonotype has only a few counts. No cognate antigen has been identified for it. It has no much larger one-base neighbor in the sample; base qualities were not kept. From V the trimming removes 3 bases and from J it removes 6 bases, while the gene matches leave 6 bases of the junction unaccounted for. Looking up the germline V gene yields CDR1 SGHRS and CDR2 YFSETQ. Including cysteine and phenylalanine, the CDR3 has 14 amino acids. Of the read, only the CDR3 DNA is kept; its 42 bases are in frame from base 1. Sequencing instrument: Illumina NovaSeq 6000. TCRalpha and TCRbeta cDNA libraries were constructed by 5'RACE with constant-segment primers, with sample barcodes and unique molecular identifiers being introduced. RNA was extracted from every sample with Trizol reagent. Library amplification was performed in two PCR steps, and a second sample barcode and Illumina TruSeq adapters were introduced in the second step. Sequencing of libraries was performed on an Illumina NovaSeq with 2 x 150 bp paired-end reads. From the authors' description of their analysis: Reads were demultiplexed and collapsed into UMI-guided consensus sequences with migec v1.2.7. Using mixcr v2.1.11, the UMI consensuses were aligned to TRA and TRB V and J templates and assembled into clonotypes. Expanded or contracted clonotypes were those called significant by both edgeR and NoisET, with noise models trained on biological replicates. edgeR calls used a false discovery rate-adjusted p below 0.01 and a log2 fold-change threshold of 1. As an exploratory analysis of dynamics, max-normalized trajectories of the 1000 most abundant clonotypes were examined with PCA combined with hierarchical clustering. Each responding clone was given a CD4 or CD8 phenotype based on the CD4+ and CD8+ repertoires, which had been sequenced separately. The public reads were quality trimmed at Q25 with fastp and then assembled into clones with MiXCR by TCRdb, keeping productive beta chains. Rows matching on CDR3 protein sequence are summarized as one entry with the most common DNA and genes. TCRdb's processing, not the authors', yielded these V and J calls. The sample has 130,000 to 150,000 distinct CDR3 sequences on record, 15% to 20% of them singletons. The ten largest account for around 2% of the sample.

Ficoll-Paque density gradient centrifugation was the method used to isolate PBMCs. The record originates from a study of T-cell memory formation after mild COVID-19 (dated by TCRdb to 2020 to 2023). The study in broad terms: TCR sequence clusters from the two donors were found to be largely donor specific. In a couple of donors, T-cell clones that expanded and contracted after mild COVID-19 were tracked by sequencing TCRalpha and TCRbeta repertoires over time. Two young, previously healthy adult volunteers made up the cohort, one male and one female. The study at large found these results: Contracting CD4+ clones appeared mostly in the CM and EM memory subsets, whereas CD8+ clones were enriched in EMRA. Some responding clones were detected in pre-infection memory, suggesting pre-existing cross-reactive memory T cells joined the SARS-CoV-2 response. Whether the second-wave clones peaking on day 37 were SARS-CoV-2 specific was not confirmed. Only two mild cases were covered in the study, and larger cohorts including severe cases with pre-infection samples were considered necessary. Clones that contracted from day 15 to 85 showed balanced CD4/CD8 phenotypes, whereas a second wave of clones that expanded from day 15 to 37 leaned towards CD4+.

The chain couples TRBV5-1 to TRBJ2-7; 10 middle bases align to TRBD2. Sequenced material: PBMCs or a T cell subset sorted from them (not recorded which). The clonotype comes from an adult woman who had mild COVID-19 (a few samples of this study predate the infection). The sample titles of this study are shuffled in the database, so cell type and time point are left out; the donor was told from shared clones. The DNA reads as follows: TGCGCCAGCAGCTCAGCGGGAGGGCCGGGCGAGCAGTACTTC. Translated, it gives CASSSAGGPGEQYF.